The T cell receptor beta chain under discussion was sequenced for a study of blood T cells in healthy people across ages. Turning to the study itself: Template switching picked up about one barcoded beta molecule for each two T cells. General study points: A strong correlation was found between TCR beta diversity and the percentage of naive T cells.

A second about 6 to 11 cycle PCR used barcoded and J-beta primers. Every single cDNA molecule received a tag from a template-switch adaptor with 12 random nucleotides. TCRdb analysed the 5' RACE reads with MiXCR anew, one entry per CDR3 protein. The table records about 970,000 distinct CDR3 sequences, roughly 51% of them present only once. Germline CDR1 reads MNHEY; CDR2 reads SVGAGI. Trimming shortened V by 2 bases and J by 0 bases, and 8 bases separated the two germline ends. The CDR3 is made up of 15 amino acids. This clonotype was counted once. Antigen unknown. V and J are TRBV6-5 and TRBJ1-5; the D is unclear. The sequence derives from a woman aged 60 to 75 in good health. Sequencing was carried out using blood. CDR3 in DNA: TGTGCCAGCAGTTACAAAGGGTATAGCAATCAGCCCCAGCATTTT. Amino acid sequence: CASSYKGYSNQPQHF.